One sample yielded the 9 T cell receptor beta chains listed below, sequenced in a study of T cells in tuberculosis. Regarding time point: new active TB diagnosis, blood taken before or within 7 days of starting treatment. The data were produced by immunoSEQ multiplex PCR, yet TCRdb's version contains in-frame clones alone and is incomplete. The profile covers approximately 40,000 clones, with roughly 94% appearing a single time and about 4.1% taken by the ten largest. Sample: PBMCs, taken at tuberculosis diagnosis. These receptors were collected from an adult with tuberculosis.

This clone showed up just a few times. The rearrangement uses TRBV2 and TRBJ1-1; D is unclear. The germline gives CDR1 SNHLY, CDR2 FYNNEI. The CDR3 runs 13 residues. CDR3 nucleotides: TGTGCAACGCGCCCAGGTTGGGACACTGAAGCTTTCTTT. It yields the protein CATRPGWDTEAFF.

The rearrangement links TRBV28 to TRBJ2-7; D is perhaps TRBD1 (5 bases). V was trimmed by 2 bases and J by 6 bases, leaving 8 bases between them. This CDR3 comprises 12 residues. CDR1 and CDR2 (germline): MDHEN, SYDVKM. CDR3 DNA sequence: TGTGCCAGCAGTTTAGCAGGGATCGAGCAGTACTTC. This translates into CASSLAGIEQYF.

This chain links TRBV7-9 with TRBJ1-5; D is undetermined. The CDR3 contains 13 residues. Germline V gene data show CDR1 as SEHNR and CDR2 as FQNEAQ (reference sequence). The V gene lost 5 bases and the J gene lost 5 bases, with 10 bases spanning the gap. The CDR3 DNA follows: TGTGCCAGCAGCCCCTACGCGGATCAGCCCCAGCATTTT. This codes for CASSPYADQPQHF.

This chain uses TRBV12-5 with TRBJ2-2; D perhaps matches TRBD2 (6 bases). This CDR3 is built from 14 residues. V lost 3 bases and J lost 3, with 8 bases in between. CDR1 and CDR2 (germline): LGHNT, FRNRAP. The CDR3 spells CASGFRGYTGELFF. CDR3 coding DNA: TGTGCTAGTGGTTTCCGGGGGTACACCGGGGAGCTGTTTTTT.

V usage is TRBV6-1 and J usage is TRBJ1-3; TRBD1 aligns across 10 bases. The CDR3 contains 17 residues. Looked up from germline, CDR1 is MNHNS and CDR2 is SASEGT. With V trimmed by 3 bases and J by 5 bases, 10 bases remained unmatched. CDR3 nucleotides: TGTGCCAGCAGTGACCGACAGGGGGCGAGGAACCGAAACACCATATATTTT. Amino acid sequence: CASSDRQGARNRNTIYF.

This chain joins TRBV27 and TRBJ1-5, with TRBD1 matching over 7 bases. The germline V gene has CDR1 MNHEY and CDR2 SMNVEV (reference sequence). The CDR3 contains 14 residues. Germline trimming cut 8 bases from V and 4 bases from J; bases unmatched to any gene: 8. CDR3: CASRPDRANQPQHF. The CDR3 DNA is TGTGCCAGCCGCCCCGACAGGGCGAATCAGCCCCAGCATTTT.

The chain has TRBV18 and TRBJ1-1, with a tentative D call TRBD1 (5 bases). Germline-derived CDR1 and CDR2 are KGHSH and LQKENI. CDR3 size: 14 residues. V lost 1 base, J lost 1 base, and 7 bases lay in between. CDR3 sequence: CASSPLTGNTEAFF. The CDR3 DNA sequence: TGTGCCAGCTCACCACTCACAGGGAACACTGAAGCTTTCTTT.

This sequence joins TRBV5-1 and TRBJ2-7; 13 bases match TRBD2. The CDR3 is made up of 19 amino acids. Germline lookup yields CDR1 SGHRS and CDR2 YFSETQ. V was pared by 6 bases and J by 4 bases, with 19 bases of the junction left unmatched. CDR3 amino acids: CASIRSRTSGGSLEYEQYF. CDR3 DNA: TGCGCCAGCATCCGGTCTCGGACTAGCGGGGGCTCCCTAGAGTACGAGCAGTACTTC.

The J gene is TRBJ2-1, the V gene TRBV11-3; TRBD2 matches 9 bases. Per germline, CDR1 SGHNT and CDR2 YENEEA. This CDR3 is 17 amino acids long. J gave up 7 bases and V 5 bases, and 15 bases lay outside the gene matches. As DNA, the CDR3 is TGTGCCAGCAGCCCACAACTTAGCGGGGGATCTCGGAATGAGCAGTTCTTC. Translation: CASSPQLSGGSRNEQFF.